This T cell receptor beta chain originates from a study of spatial heterogeneity in lung cancer. On the study more broadly: More beta-chain than alpha-chain sequences were consistently detected.

The time point here: sample taken at primary tumor resection. TCRs were sequenced from unsorted whole RNA of tumor, nontumor lung or PBMC. A total of roughly 72 untreated early-stage non-small cell lung cancer patients served as donors. TCRdb ran MiXCR on the 5' RACE reads and lists one entry per CDR3 protein. In the table there are 28,000 or so distinct CDR3 sequences, around 8% of which are singletons. This clonotype was counted only a few times. Antigen specificity is unknown. General study points: Ubiquitous expanded tumor TCRs appeared in blood more at resection than follow-up.

The V end was cut by 3 bases, the J end by 3 bases, with 6 bases between. CDR3 length: 13 residues. Germline loops: CDR1 ENHRY, CDR2 SYGVKD. The TCR originated in a female donor with early-stage non-small cell lung cancer. Sequences were derived from PBMCs, sampled at surgery. The J gene is TRBJ1-3, the V gene TRBV10-3; D possibly corresponds to TRBD1 (5 bases). This CDR3 reads CAISDRDGNTIYF. In DNA, the CDR3 is TGTGCCATCAGTGACAGGGATGGAAACACCATATATTTT.